Below, 2 T cell receptor beta chains from the same sample are listed, as sequenced in a study of shared clonotypes between healthy human individuals. The assay was immunoSEQ multiplex PCR, and TCRdb's table has in-frame clones only and misses some. In the table there are some 580,000 clones, 97% of which are singletons. The sample was naive CD4+ T cells sorted from blood. The subset: CD45RA+ positively selected. Receptors originate from a young woman in good health.

The chain uses TRBV7-2 and TRBJ2-7, with 8 nucleotides matching TRBD1. V shed 5 bases and J 2 bases; nucleotides not matched to a gene: 5. Germline V gives CDR1 SGHTA, CDR2 FQGNSA. This CDR3 has 14 residues. CDR3 nucleotide sequence: TGTGCCAGCAGCCGCGGGGACAGGCCCTACGAGCAGTACTTC. This sequence encodes CASSRGDRPYEQYF.

The genes are TRBV12-5 and TRBJ2-2, with 7 nucleotides matching TRBD2. V dropped 3 bases and J dropped 5; count of bases not matched to a gene: 6. Per germline, CDR1 LGHNT and CDR2 FRNRAP. The CDR3 is made up of 15 amino acids. CDR3: CASGFRTGGTGELFF. The DNA for the CDR3 is TGTGCTAGTGGTTTCCGTACGGGGGGTACCGGGGAGCTGTTTTTT.